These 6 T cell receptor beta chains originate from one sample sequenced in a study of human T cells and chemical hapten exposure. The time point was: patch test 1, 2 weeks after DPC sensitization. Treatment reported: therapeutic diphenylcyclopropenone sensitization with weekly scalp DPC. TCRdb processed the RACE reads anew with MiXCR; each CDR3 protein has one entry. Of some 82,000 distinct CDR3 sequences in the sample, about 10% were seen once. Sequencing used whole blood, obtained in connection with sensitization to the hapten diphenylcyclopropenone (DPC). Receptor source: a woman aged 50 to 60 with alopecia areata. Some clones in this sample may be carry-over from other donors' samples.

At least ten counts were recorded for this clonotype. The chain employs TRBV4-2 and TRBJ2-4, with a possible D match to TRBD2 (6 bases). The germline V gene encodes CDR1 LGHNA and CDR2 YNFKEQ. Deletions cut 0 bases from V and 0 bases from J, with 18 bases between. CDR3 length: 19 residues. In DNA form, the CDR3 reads TGTGCCAGCAGCCAAGATCCTGGCGGGGCCACCCTAGCCAAAAACATTCAGTACTTC. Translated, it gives CASSQDPGGATLAKNIQYF.

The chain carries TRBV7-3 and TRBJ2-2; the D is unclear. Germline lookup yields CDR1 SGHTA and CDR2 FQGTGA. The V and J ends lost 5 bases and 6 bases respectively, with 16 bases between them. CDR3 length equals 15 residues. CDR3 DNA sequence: TGTGCCAGCAGCCCCTTGGGGAACCTCCCCGGGGAGCTGTTTTTT. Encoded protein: CASSPLGNLPGELFF.

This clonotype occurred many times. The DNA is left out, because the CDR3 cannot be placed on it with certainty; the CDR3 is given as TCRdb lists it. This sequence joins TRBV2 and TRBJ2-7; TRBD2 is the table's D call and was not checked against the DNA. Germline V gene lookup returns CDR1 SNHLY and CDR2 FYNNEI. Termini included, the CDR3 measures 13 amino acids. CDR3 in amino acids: CASSGQSPYEQYF.

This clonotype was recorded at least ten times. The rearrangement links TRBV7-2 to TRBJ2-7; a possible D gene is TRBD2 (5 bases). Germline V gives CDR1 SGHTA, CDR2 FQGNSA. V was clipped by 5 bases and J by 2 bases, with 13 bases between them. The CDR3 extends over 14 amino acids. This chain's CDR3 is CASSRREGTYEQYF. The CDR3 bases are TGTGCCAGCAGCCGTAGAGAGGGCACCTACGAGCAGTACTTC.

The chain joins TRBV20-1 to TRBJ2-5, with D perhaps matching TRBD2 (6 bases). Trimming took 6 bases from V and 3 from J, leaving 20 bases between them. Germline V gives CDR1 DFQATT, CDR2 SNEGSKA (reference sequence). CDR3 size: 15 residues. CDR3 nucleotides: TGCAGTGCGGGGGTTTTGGGGCGCGGGGAAGAGACCCAGTACTTC. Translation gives CSAGVLGRGEETQYF.

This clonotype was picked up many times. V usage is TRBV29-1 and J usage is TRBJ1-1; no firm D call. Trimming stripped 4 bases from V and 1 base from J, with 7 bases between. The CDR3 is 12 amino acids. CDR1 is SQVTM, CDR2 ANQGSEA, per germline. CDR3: CSVGVSNTEAFF. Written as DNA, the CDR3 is TGCAGCGTTGGCGTGTCGAACACTGAAGCTTTCTTT.